The 25 T cell receptor beta chains below come from one sample, sequenced in a study of T cell repertoires in cytomegalovirus infection. Using its own MiXCR run on the reads, TCRdb lists one record per CDR3 protein. The sample lists roughly 250,000 distinct CDR3 sequences; approximately 22% were seen once. The sequenced sample consisted of CD8+ T cells from PBMCs. These receptor sequences come from a human donor in good health (CMV status not recorded). Some clones in this sample may be carry-over from other donors' samples.

In this sample, this clonotype turned up many times. This chain joins TRBV7-6 and TRBJ2-3, with 7 bases identical to TRBD1. The CDR3 covers 17 residues. CDR1 is SGHVS and CDR2 is FNYEAQ in the germline V gene. Unmatched junction bases numbered 13, after V lost 5 bases and J lost 2 bases. CDR3 bases: TGTGCCAGCAGCACAGCCCACAGGGGTTGGATCACAGATACGCAGTATTTT. Its protein product is CASSTAHRGWITDTQYF.

Concerning this clonotype: It may be a read error: a sequence one base away is much more abundant. This sequence joins TRBV7-2 and TRBJ2-7; the D is unclear. Germline assignment: CDR1 SGHTA and CDR2 FQGNSA. The length of the CDR3 is 13 residues. Trimming took 2 bases from V and 5 from J, leaving 10 bases between them. The CDR3 protein is CTSSLRTANEQYF. CDR3 nucleotide sequence: TGTACCAGCAGCTTAAGAACCGCTAACGAGCAGTACTTC.

The table lists this clonotype with many counts. The CDR3 DNA reads as TGTGCCAGCAGCTTAGATCCTTGGCGGAGCTCCTACGAGCAGTACTTC. This codes for CASSLDPWRSSYEQYF. V and J are TRBV11-2 and TRBJ2-7, with no clear D. V lost 0 bases, J lost 0 bases, and 12 bases lay in between. Germline CDR1 SGHAT, CDR2 FQNNGV. This CDR3 comprises 16 residues.

Ten or more counts support this clonotype. The chain couples TRBV27 to TRBJ1-1, with 8 bases that match TRBD1. CDR1 and CDR2 from the germline V gene are MNHEY and SMNVEV (reference sequence). V lost 2 bases, J lost 2 bases, and 1 base stayed unmatched. This CDR3 has 14 amino acids. The DNA for the CDR3 is TGTGCCAGCAGTTTAGACAGGGGTAACACTGAAGCTTTCTTT. It translates to CASSLDRGNTEAFF.

This chain links TRBV20-1 with TRBJ2-7; 16 nucleotides agree with TRBD2. Germline CDR1 reads DFQATT; CDR2 reads SNEGSKA (reference sequence). The CDR3 is 17 amino acids. The ends lost 6 bases at V and 2 bases at J; junction bases unmatched: 10. CDR3 coding DNA: TGCAGTGCCACCGGGACTAGCGGGGGGGCTAGCACCTACGAGCAGTACTTC. Translated: CSATGTSGGASTYEQYF.

The genes are TRBV7-2 and TRBJ2-1; TRBD2 agrees at 12 bases. The germline V gene encodes CDR1 SGHTA and CDR2 FQGNSA. This CDR3 has 14 residues. Trimming took 5 bases from V and 8 from J; bases not matched to a gene: 4. The CDR3 region is CASSPGLAGYEQFF. Here the CDR3 DNA reads TGTGCCAGCAGCCCGGGACTAGCGGGCTATGAGCAGTTCTTC.

This clonotype was detected a few times. V usage is TRBV20-1 and J usage is TRBJ1-5; D perhaps matches TRBD1 (5 bases). In germline, CDR1 is DFQATT, CDR2 SNEGSKA (reference sequence). Trimming removed 0 bases at V and 2 bases at J, with 17 bases between. The CDR3 length is 17 residues. CDR3: CSARDERRQGGNQPQHF. The CDR3 DNA is TGCAGTGCTAGAGATGAGCGTCGGCAGGGTGGCAATCAGCCCCAGCATTTT.

The rearrangement links TRBV20-1 to TRBJ2-1; TRBD2 matches 7 bases. The germline CDR1 and CDR2 sequences are DFQATT and SNEGSKA (reference sequence). The junction had 8 bases not matched to a gene; V was cut back by 0 bases and J by 6 bases. The CDR3 has 15 amino acids. CDR3 sequence (DNA): TGCAGTGCTAGAGATTGGGAGGGGTTGAGCAATGAGCAGTTCTTC. As protein: CSARDWEGLSNEQFF.

This rearrangement joins TRBV15 to TRBJ1-1, with no clear D. Germline V gene data show CDR1 as LNHNV and CDR2 as YYDKDF (reference sequence). The CDR3 length is 16 residues. Between the trimmed V and J ends, which lost 1 base and 7 bases, there was a span of 19 bases. The CDR3 loop is CATSRVLLPSLGEAFF. The CDR3, as DNA: TGTGCCACCAGCAGAGTTCTTCTGCCGAGCTTGGGTGAAGCTTTCTTT.

This clonotype has a handful of counts. This chain joins TRBV28 and TRBJ2-4; D might be TRBD1 or TRBD2, each matching 5 bases. The CDR3 runs 14 residues. CDR1 is MDHEN and CDR2 is SYDVKM in the germline V gene. Trimming took 7 bases from V and 5 from J, leaving 15 bases between them. The DNA of the CDR3 is TGTGCCAGCAACCTCCGGGACGCCCAAAACATTCAGTACTTC. Amino acids: CASNLRDAQNIQYF.

The CDR3 here is CSAIDREGYGYTF. DNA of the CDR3: TGCAGCGCCATCGACAGGGAAGGCTATGGCTACACCTTC. The chain has TRBV29-1 and TRBJ1-2; TRBD1 aligns across 7 bases. Germline V gene sequence: CDR1 SQVTM, CDR2 ANQGSEA. The CDR3 runs to 13 residues. Trimming took 7 bases from V and 4 from J; bases not matched to a gene: 9.

The chain has TRBV6-5 and TRBJ2-1; tentatively, D is TRBD1 (6 bases). This CDR3 spans 16 amino acids. Trimming pared 5 bases from V and 9 bases from J, leaving 23 bases between. Germline-derived CDR1 and CDR2 are MNHEY and SVGAGI. The CDR3 is CASSPQIGTPSGEQFF. The CDR3 nucleotides read TGTGCCAGCAGTCCCCAGATCGGGACACCCTCCGGTGAGCAGTTCTTC.

This clonotype has a count of ten or more. This chain connects TRBV4-1 to TRBJ1-5; D remains ambiguous. V was shortened by 3 bases and J by 4 bases, with 7 bases between the two germline ends. Germline CDR1 reads MGHRA; CDR2 reads YSYEKL. The CDR3 is 13 amino acids. CDR3 sequence (DNA): TGCGCCAGCAGCCAGGACTCAAATCAGCCCCAGCATTTT. Translation gives CASSQDSNQPQHF.

The chain is built from TRBV27 and TRBJ1-1, with 7 bases aligning to TRBD1. V lost 5 bases to trimming and J lost 11 bases; unmatched junction nucleotides: 5. The CDR3 length is 11 residues. CDR1 and CDR2 from the germline V gene are MNHEY and SMNVEV (reference sequence). CDR3 DNA sequence: TGTGCCAGCAGTCAGACAGGGCGGGCTTTCTTT. Encoded protein: CASSQTGRAFF.

The rearrangement joins TRBV29-1 to TRBJ2-3; maybe TRBD2 (5 bases). V was shortened by 8 bases and J by 2 bases, with 17 bases between the two germline ends. CDR1 is SQVTM and CDR2 is ANQGSEA in the germline V gene. The CDR3 contains 14 residues. The CDR3 DNA reads TGCAGCTTCTCCCGGGCGGACTTCACAGATACGCAGTATTTT. Protein: CSFSRADFTDTQYF.

At least ten counts were recorded for this clonotype. The V gene is TRBV13, the J gene TRBJ1-2; D might be TRBD1 (6 bases). CDR1 and CDR2 (germline): PRHDT, FYEKMQ (reference sequence). The CDR3 totals 15 residues. V dropped 4 bases and J dropped 6 bases, with 18 bases sitting between them. As DNA, the CDR3 is TGTGCCAGCAGCTCGGACAGTAAAACAAGGCATGGCTACACCTTC. Protein: CASSSDSKTRHGYTF.

This clonotype was seen a few times. The V and J genes are TRBV28 and TRBJ2-1; the D gene is possibly TRBD1 (6 bases). The germline V gene has CDR1 MDHEN and CDR2 SYDVKM. V lost 7 bases and J lost 1, with 11 bases in between. The CDR3 is 14 residues long. This chain's CDR3 is CASKDRFSYNEQFF. The CDR3 DNA reads as TGTGCCAGCAAAGACAGGTTTTCCTACAATGAGCAGTTCTTC.

This clonotype was picked up a small number of times. This rearrangement joins TRBV2 to TRBJ2-3; D ambiguous. With 1 base removed from V and 4 bases from J, the gap between germline ends came to 12 bases. The CDR3 length is 15 residues. Looked up from germline, CDR1 is SNHLY and CDR2 is FYNNEI. CDR3 loop: CASSEVVGTADTQYF. The CDR3, as DNA: TGTGCCAGCAGTGAAGTGGTGGGAACTGCAGATACGCAGTATTTT. The full variable domain, its missing parts supplied by reference TRBV2 and TRBJ2-3, is EPEVTQTPSHQVTQMGQEVILRCVPISNHLYFYWYRQILGQKVEFLVSFYNNEISEKSEIFDDQFSVERPDGSNFTLKIRSTKLEDSAMYFCASSEVVGTADTQYFGPGTRLTVL.

This clonotype was counted at least ten times. The chain has TRBV6-6 and TRBJ2-5; D is unclear. Looked up from germline, CDR1 is MNHNY and CDR2 is SVGAGI (reference sequence). Trimming stripped 8 bases from V and 1 base from J, with 2 bases between. This CDR3 region has 10 residues. The CDR3 region has the DNA TGTGCCAGCGCCCAAGAGACCCAGTACTTC. Protein: CASAQETQYF.

There are a few counts of this clonotype. This chain uses TRBV7-6 with TRBJ1-1; 9 bases are shared with TRBD1. The germline CDR1 and CDR2 sequences are SGHVS and FNYEAQ. The CDR3 is 12 amino acids. With 5 bases clipped from V and 8 bases from J, the junction kept 3 bases outside the gene matches. The CDR3 loop is CASSIGQGEAFF. In DNA, the CDR3 is TGTGCCAGCAGCATAGGACAGGGGGAAGCTTTCTTT.

This clonotype was observed a handful of times. DNA for the CDR3: TGTGCCAGCAGCCCCTGGGGGGGATTTGGCACTGAAGCTTTCTTT. Its translation is CASSPWGGFGTEAFF. This chain joins TRBV9 and TRBJ1-1, with D possibly TRBD1 on 5 matching bases. The germline gives CDR1 SGDLS, CDR2 YYNGEE. This CDR3 comprises 15 residues. Trimming cost V 4 bases and J 4 bases, with 17 bases left between them. Complete variable domain (other parts from reference TRBV9 and TRBJ1-1): DSGVTQTPKHLITATGQRVTLRCSPRSGDLSVYWYQQSLDQGLQFLIQYYNGEERAKGNILERFSAQQFPDLHSELNLSSLELGDSALYFCASSPWGGFGTEAFFGQGTRLTVV.

The sample holds a few counts of this clonotype. The J gene is TRBJ2-1, the V gene TRBV14; TRBD1 might be the D (5 bases). Germline CDR1 is SGHDN and CDR2 is FVKESK. The CDR3 extends over 15 amino acids. V lost 0 bases and J lost 7, with 13 bases in between. The CDR3 nucleotides read TGTGCCAGCAGCCAAGATCTGGGCAGGGCAAATGAGCAGTTCTTC. It is translated as CASSQDLGRANEQFF.

The V gene is TRBV30, the J gene TRBJ2-7; a weak D match, TRBD2 (6 bases). V was shortened by 2 bases and J by 2 bases, with 19 bases between the two germline ends. This CDR3 has 16 amino acids. Germline assignment: CDR1 GTSNPN and CDR2 SVGIG (reference sequence). CDR3 in DNA: TGTGCCTGGAGTCCCCCAGGCGGAGGGAAAGCCTACGAGCAGTACTTC. Translated: CAWSPPGGGKAYEQYF. Supplemented by reference TRBV30 and TRBJ2-7, the full variable domain reads SQTIHQWPATLVQPVGSPLSLECTVEGTSNPNLYWYRQAAGRGLQLLFYSVGIGQISSEVPQNLSASRPQDRQFILSSKKLLLSDSGFYLCAWSPPGGGKAYEQYFGPGTRLTVT.

This clonotype was seen ten or more times. As DNA, the CDR3 is TGTGCCAGCAGTTTATTGCTTAGCTCCTACAATGAGCAGTTCTTC. Protein product: CASSLLLSSYNEQFF. This chain uses TRBV12-3 or TRBV12-4 with TRBJ2-1; D gene unclear. This CDR3 is built from 15 residues. The V and J ends lost 2 bases and 0 bases respectively, with 8 bases between them.

The rearrangement joins TRBV5-6 to TRBJ2-7; D perhaps matches TRBD1 (5 bases). V lost 2 bases and J 0 bases, leaving 12 bases between the germline ends. Germline lookup yields CDR1 SGHDT and CDR2 YYEEEE. This CDR3 region has 15 residues. CDR3 sequence (DNA): TGTGCCAGCAGCTTCGGTTCAGGGATCTCCTACGAGCAGTACTTC. Translated: CASSFGSGISYEQYF.